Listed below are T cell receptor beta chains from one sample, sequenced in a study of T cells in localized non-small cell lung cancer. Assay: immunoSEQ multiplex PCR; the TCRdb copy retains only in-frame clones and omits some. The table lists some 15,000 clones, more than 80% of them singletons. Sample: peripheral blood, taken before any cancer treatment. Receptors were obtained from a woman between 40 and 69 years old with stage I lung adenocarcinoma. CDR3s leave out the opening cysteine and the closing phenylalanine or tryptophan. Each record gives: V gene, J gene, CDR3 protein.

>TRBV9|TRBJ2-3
ASSVASALSTDTQY
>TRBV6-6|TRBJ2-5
ASSNLQGGGETQY
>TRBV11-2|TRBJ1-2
ASTPFTREKGGYT
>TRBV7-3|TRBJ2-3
ASSLTPSWAGPPTDTQY
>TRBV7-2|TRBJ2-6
ASSLDPLQGRANVLT
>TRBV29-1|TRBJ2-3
SVEDRITGATDTQY
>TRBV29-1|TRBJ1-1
SAIRGRNTEAF
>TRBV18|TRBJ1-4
ASSPGRIEKLF
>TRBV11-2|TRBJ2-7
ASSFPTRRDFYSYEQY
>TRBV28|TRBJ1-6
ASSDTNRGSY
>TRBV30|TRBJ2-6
AWRNSGANVLT
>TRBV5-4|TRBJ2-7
ASRGDGVSYEQY
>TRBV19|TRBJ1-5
ASSPDLYSNQPQH
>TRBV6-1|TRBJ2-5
ASSAKETQY
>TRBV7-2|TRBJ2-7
ASSLGGGAYEQY
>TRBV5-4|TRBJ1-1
ATRTGLMNTEAF
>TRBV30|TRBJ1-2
AWSVLWGYT
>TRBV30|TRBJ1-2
AWSPNGAYGYT
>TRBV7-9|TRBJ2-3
ASSLGPTSESTDTQY
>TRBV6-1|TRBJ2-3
ASSEAWGRGADTQY
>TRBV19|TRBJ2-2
ASSSRLAGGKNTGELF
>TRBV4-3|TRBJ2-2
ASSQEGKGGRSGELF
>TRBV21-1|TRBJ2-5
ASSKVGFLETQY
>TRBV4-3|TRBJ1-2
ASSQESWAEGYT
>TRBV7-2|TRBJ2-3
ASSTSVDTQY
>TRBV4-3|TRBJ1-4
ASSLIGTAAGGNEKLF
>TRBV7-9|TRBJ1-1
ASSSQDSSEAF
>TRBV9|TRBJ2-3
ASSVTGTESTDTQY
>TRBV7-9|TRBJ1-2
ASSLDDKIYT
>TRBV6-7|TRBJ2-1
ASSYPAIFNEQF
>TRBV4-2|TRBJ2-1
ASSQTEASYNEQF
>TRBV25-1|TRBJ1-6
ASSESSTSNYNSPLH
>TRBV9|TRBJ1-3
ASSTDREALGNTIY
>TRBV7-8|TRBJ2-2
ASSRDTSTGELF
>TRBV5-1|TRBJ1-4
ASSLGNGEKLF
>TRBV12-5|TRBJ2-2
ASSTGAGTGELF
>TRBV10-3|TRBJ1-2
AISVGNHGYT
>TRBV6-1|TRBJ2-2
ASSKPTNTGELF
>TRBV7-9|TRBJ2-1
ASSLAHSRDNEQF
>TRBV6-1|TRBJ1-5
ASSESRVTQH
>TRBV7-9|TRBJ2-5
ASSQPNLGQRGEGETQY
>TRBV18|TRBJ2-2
ASLPANSNTGELF
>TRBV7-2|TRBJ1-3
ASSHFPQGAGNTIY
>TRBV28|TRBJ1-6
ASYPGYNSPLH
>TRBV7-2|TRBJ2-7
ASSWTSSPPYEQY
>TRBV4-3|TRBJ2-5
ASSQGLAGGEETQY